This T cell receptor (beta chain) is drawn from a study of technical replicates of blood from a handful of donors. The CDR3 runs to 16 residues. Trimming cost V 0 bases and J 4 bases; bases outside gene matches: 6. The germline V gene has CDR1 LNHNV and CDR2 YYDKDF (reference sequence). Assay used: immunoSEQ multiplex PCR; TCRdb lists only in-frame clones, some missing. This table holds fewer than 70,000 clones, about 86% found once. This receptor was identified in a human donor in good health. Some clones in this sample may be carry-over from other donors' samples. The sequencing input was PBMCs. The chain uses TRBV15 and TRBJ2-3, with 8 bases fitting TRBD2. CDR3 amino acids: CATSRDEAGGPDTQYF. The CDR3 coding sequence is TGTGCCACCAGCAGAGATGAGGCGGGGGGTCCAGATACGCAGTATTTT.